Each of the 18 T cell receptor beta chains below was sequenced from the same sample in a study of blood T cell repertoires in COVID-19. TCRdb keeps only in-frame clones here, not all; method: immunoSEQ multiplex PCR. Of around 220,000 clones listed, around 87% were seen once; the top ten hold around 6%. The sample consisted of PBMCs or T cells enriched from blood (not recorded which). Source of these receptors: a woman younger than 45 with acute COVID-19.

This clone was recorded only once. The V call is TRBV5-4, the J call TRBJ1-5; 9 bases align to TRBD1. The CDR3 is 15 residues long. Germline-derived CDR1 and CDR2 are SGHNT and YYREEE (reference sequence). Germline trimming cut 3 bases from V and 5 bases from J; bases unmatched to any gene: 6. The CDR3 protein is CASSSGGQGHQPQHF. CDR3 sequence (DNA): TGTGCCAGCAGCTCAGGGGGACAGGGTCATCAGCCCCAGCATTTT.

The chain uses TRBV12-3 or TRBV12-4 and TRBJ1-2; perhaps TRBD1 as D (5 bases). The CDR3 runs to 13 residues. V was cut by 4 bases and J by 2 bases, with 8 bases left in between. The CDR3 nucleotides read TGTGCCAGCAGTTACGACAGCAACTATGGCTACACCTTC. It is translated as CASSYDSNYGYTF.

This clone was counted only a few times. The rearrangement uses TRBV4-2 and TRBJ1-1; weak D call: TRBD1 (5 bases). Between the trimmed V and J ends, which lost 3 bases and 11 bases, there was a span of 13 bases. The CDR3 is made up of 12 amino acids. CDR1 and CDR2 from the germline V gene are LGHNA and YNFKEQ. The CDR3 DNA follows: TGTGCCAGCAGCCAGGAGGGGTCGAGGGCTTTCTTT. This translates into CASSQEGSRAFF.

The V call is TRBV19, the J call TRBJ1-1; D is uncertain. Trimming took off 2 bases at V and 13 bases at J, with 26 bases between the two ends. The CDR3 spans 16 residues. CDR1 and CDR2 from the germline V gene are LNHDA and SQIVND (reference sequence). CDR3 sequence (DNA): TGTGCCAGTAGTATACGGGGATCGTTCCACCGCTGGGAGGGTTTCTTT. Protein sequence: CASSIRGSFHRWEGFF.

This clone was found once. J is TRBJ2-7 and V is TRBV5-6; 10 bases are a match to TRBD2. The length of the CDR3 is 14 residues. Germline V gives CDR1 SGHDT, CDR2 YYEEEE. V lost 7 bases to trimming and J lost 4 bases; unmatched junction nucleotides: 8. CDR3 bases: TGTGCCAGCTCGGGTAGCGGGGGGCCGTACGAGCAGTACTTC. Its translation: CASSGSGGPYEQYF.

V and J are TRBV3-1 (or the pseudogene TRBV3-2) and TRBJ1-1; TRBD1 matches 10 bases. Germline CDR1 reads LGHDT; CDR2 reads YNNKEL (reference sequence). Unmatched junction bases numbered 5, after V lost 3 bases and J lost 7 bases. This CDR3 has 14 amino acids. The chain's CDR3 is CASSQGQGFIEAFF. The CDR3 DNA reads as TGTGCCAGCAGCCAGGGACAGGGGTTTATTGAAGCTTTCTTT.

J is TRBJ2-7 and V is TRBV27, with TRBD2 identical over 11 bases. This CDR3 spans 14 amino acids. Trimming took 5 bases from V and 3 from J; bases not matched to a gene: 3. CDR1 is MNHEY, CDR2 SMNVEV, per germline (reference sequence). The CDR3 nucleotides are TGTGCCAGCAGTCCCGGGACTAGCGGCTACGAGCAGTACTTC. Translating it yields CASSPGTSGYEQYF.

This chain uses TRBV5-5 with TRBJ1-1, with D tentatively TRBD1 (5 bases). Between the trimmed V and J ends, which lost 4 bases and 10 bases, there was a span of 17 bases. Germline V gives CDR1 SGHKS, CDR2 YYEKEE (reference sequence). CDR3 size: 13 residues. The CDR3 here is CASSHTGRGGAFF. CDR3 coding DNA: TGTGCCAGCAGCCATACGGGGCGGGGTGGAGCTTTCTTT.

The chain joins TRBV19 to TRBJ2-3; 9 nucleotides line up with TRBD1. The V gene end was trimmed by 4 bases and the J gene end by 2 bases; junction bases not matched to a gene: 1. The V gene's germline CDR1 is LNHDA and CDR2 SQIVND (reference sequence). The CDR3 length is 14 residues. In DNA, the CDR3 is TGTGCCAGTAGTAGGGACAGGGACACAGATACGCAGTATTTT. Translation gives CASSRDRDTDTQYF.

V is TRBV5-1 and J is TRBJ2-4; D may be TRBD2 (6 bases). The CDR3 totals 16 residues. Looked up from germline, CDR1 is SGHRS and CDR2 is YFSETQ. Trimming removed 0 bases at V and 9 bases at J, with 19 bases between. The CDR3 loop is CASSLAGTPRGGIQYF. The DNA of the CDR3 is TGCGCCAGCAGCTTGGCCGGGACTCCCCGGGGTGGCATTCAGTACTTC.

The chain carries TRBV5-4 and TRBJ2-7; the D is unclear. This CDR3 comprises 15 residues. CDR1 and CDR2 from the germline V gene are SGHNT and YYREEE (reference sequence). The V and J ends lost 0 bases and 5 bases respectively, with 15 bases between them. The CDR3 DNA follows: TGTGCCAGCAGCTTGGGAAATCAGAAGAACCACGAGCAGTACTTC. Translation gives CASSLGNQKNHEQYF.

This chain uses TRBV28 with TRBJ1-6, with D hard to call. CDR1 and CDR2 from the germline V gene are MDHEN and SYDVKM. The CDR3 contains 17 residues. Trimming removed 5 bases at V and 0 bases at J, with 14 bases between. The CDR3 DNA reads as TGTGCCAGCAGTGCGATTCAAACCAACTCCTATAATTCACCCCTCCACTTT. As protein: CASSAIQTNSYNSPLHF.

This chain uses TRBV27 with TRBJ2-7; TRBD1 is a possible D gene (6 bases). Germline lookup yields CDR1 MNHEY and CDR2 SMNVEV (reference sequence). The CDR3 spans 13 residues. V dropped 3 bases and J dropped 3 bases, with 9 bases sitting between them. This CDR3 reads CASSFNRDYEQYF. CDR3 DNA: TGTGCCAGCAGTTTTAACAGGGACTACGAGCAGTACTTC.

The CDR3 region is CASSLGVLVSYEQYF. The DNA of the CDR3 is TGTGCCAGCAGCTTGGGCGTGTTGGTTTCCTACGAGCAGTACTTC. The chain carries TRBV5-5 and TRBJ2-7; no clear D gene. Trimming removed 0 bases at V and 1 base at J, with 11 bases between. CDR3 length: 15 amino acids. Germline V lookup: CDR1 SGHKS, CDR2 YYEKEE (reference sequence).

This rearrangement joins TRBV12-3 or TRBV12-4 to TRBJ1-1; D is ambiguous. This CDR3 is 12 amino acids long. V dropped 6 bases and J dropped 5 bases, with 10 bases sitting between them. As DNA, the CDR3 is TGTGCCAGCAGACCGGTGCGGACTGAAGCTTTCTTT. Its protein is CASRPVRTEAFF.

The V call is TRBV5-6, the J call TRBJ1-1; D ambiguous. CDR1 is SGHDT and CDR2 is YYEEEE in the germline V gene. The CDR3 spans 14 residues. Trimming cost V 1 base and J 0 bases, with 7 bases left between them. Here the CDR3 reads CASSLLTMNTEAFF. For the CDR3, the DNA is TGTGCCAGCAGCTTGCTCACAATGAACACTGAAGCTTTCTTT.

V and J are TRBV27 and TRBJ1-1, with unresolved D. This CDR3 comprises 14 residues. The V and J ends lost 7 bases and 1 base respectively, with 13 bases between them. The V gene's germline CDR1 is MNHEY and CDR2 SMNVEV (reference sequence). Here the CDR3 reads CASTRLTGNTEAFF. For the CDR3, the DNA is TGTGCCAGCACGCGTTTGACGGGGAACACTGAAGCTTTCTTT.

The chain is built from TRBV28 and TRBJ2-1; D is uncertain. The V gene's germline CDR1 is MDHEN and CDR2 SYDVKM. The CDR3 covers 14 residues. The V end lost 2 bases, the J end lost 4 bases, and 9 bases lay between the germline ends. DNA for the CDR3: TGTGCCAGCAGTTTACCCCCCCTTTACAATGAGCAGTTCTTC. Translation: CASSLPPLYNEQFF.